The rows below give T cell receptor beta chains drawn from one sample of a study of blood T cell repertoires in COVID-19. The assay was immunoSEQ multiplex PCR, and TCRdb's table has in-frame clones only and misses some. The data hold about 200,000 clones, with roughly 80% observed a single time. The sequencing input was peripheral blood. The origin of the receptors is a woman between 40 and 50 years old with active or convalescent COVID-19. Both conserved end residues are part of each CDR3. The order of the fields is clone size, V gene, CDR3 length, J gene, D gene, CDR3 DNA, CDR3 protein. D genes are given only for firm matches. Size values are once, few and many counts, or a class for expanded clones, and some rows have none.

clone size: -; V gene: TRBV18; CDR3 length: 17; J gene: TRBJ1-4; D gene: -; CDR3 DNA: TGTGCCAGCTCACCAGCGGGCAGTTTTGCAACTAATGAAAAACTGTTTTTT; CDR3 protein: CASSPAGSFATNEKLFF
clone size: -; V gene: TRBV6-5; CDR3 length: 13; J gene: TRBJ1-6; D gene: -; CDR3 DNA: TGTGCCAGCATTGGGCAGAACAATTCACCCCTCCACTTT; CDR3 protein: CASIGQNNSPLHF
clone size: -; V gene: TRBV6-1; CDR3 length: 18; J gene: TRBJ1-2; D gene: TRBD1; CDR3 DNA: TGTGCCAGCAGTGAAGTTAGCGCCGTGGGCAGGGGGAGCTATGGCTACACCTTC; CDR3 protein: CASSEVSAVGRGSYGYTF
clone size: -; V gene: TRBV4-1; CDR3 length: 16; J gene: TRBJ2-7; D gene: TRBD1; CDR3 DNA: TGCGCCAGCAGCCTTTCCTTTGGACAGGCATCCTACGAGCAGTACTTC; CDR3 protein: CASSLSFGQASYEQYF
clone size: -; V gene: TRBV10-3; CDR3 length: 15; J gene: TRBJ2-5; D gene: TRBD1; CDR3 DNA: TGTGCCATCAGTGAGTCAGCAGGGGGCCGCGAGACCCAGTACTTC; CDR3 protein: CAISESAGGRETQYF
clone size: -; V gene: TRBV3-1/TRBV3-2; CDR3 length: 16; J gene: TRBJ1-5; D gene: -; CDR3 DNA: TGTGCCAGCAGCCAAGATCCGGTTTCTAGCAATCAGCCCCAGCATTTT; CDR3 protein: CASSQDPVSSNQPQHF
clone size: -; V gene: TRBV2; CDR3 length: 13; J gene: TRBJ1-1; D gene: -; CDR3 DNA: TGTGCCAGCAGAACCACTATGAACACTGAAGCTTTCTTT; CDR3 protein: CASRTTMNTEAFF
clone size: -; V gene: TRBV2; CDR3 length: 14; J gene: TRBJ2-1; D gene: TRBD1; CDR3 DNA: TGTGCCAGCAGTTGGGACAGCTCCTACAATGAGCAGTTCTTC; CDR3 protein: CASSWDSSYNEQFF
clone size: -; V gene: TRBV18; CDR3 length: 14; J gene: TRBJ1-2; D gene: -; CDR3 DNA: TGTGCCAGCTCACCTCCTTGGCCAGACTATGGCTACACCTTC; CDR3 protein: CASSPPWPDYGYTF
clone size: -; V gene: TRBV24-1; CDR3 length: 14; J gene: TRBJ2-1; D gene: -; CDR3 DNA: TGTGCCACCAGTGATGCCCGGGACTACAATGAGCAGTTCTTC; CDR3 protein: CATSDARDYNEQFF
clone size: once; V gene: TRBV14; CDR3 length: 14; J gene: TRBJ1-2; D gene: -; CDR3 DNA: TGTGCCAGCAGCCCGCGAGGCAGGGCCGATGGCTACACCTTC; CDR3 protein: CASSPRGRADGYTF
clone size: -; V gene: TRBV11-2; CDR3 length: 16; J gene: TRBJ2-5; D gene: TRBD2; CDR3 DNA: TGTGCCAGCAGCTATACCCCGACTAGCGGACAAGAGACCCAGTACTTC; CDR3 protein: CASSYTPTSGQETQYF
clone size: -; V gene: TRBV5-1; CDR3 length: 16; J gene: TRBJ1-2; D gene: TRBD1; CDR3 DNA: TGCGCCAGCAGCTTCTCAACAGGGGGCGGGAACTATGGCTACACCTTC; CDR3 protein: CASSFSTGGGNYGYTF
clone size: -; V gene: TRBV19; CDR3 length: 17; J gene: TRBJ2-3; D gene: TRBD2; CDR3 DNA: TGTGCCAGTAGTATAGACGGAACTAGCGGGGGATCAGATACGCAGTATTTT; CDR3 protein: CASSIDGTSGGSDTQYF
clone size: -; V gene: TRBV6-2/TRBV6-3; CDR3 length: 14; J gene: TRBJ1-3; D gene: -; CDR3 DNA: TGTGCCAGCAGTTACTCCGGTCCTGGAAACACCATATATTTT; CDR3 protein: CASSYSGPGNTIYF
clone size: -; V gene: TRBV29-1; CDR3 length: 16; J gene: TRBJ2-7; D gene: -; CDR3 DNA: TGCAGCGTTGAAGATCAAACTAGTGGGTTTGGAAACGAGCAGTACTTC; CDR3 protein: CSVEDQTSGFGNEQYF
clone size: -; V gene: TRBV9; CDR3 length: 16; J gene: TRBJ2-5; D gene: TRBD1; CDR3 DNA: TGTGCCAGCAGCGCAACCGGGACAGGGGGCGTTGAGACCCAGTACTTC; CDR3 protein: CASSATGTGGVETQYF
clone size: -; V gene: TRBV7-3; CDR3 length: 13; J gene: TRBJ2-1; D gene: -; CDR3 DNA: TGTGCCAGCAGCTTGATATCCCGGAATGAGCAGTTCTTC; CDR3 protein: CASSLISRNEQFF
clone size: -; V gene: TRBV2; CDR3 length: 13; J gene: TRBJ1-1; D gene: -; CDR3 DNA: TGTGCCAGCAGACCAACAAAGAACACTGAAGCTTTCTTT; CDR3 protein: CASRPTKNTEAFF
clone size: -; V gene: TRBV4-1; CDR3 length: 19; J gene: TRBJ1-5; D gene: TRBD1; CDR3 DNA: TGCGCCAGCAGCCAACCGCCGGGACAGAGGAAATTTAGCAATCAGCCCCAGCATTTT; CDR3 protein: CASSQPPGQRKFSNQPQHF
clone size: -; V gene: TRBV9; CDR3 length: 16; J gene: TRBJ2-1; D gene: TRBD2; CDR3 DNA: TGTGCCAGCAGCTCACGGACTAGCGGCCTCTTAGATGAGCAGTTCTTC; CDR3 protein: CASSSRTSGLLDEQFF
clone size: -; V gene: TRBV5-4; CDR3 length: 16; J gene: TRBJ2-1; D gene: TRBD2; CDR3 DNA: TGTGCCAGCAGCCTCACTAGCGGGAGAGCCTACAATGAGCAGTTCTTC; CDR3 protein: CASSLTSGRAYNEQFF
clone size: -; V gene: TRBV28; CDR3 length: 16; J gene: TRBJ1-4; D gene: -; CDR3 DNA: TGTGCCAGCAGTTTCCCCCTGCCAGGAATTGATGAAAAACTGTTTTTT; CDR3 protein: CASSFPLPGIDEKLFF
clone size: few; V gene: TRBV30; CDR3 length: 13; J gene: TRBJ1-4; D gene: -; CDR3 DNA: TGTGCCTGGAGACAGGCAACTAATGAAAAACTGTTTTTT; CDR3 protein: CAWRQATNEKLFF
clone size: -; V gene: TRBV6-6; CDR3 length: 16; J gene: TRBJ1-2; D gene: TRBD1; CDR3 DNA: TGTGCCAGCAGTTACAACCCGACAGGGCAAAACTATGGCTACACCTTC; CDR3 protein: CASSYNPTGQNYGYTF
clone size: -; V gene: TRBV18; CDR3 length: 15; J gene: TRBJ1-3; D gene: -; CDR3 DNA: TGTGCCAGCTCACCAGTAGCGCTCTCTGGAAACACCATATATTTT; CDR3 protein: CASSPVALSGNTIYF
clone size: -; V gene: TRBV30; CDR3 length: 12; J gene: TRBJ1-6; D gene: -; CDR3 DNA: TGTGCCTGGAGTCCACATCAGTTGCCCCTCCACTTT; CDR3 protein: CAWSPHQLPLHF
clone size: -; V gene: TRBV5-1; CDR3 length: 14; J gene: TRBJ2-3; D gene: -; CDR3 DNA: TGCGCCAGCAGCTTGGTGACAGCCACAGATACGCAGTATTTT; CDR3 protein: CASSLVTATDTQYF
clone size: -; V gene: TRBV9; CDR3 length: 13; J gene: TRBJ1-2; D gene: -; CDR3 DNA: TGTGCCAGCAGCCCCGGGAAACGCTATGGCTACACCTTC; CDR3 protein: CASSPGKRYGYTF
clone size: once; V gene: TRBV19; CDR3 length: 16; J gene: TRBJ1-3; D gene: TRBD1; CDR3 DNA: TGTGCCAGTAGTATAGCGCGGGACAGCTCTGGAAACACCATATATTTT; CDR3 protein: CASSIARDSSGNTIYF
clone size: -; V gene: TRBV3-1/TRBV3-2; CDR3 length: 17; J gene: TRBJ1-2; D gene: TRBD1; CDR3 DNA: TGTGCCAGCAGCCCCCGACAGGGTAGGGCGCTCAACTATGGCTACACCTTC; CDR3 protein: CASSPRQGRALNYGYTF
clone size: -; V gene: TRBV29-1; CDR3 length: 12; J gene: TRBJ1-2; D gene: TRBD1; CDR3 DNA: TGCAGCGAAGCCGGGACAGGGAGCGGCTACACCTTC; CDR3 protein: CSEAGTGSGYTF
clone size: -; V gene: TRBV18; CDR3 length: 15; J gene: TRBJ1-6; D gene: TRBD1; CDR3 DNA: TGTGCCAGCTCACCCCTCGGGGACAGGGTTTCACCCCTCCACTTT; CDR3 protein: CASSPLGDRVSPLHF
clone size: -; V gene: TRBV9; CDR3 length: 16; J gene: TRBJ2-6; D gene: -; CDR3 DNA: TGTGCCAGCAGCGTAGCAGGCCGATCTGGGGCCAACGTCCTGACTTTC; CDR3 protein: CASSVAGRSGANVLTF
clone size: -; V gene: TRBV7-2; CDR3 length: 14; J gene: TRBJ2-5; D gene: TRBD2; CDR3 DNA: TGTGCCAGCAGTCGTGGACTAGCCGCTGAGACCCAGTACTTC; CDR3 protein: CASSRGLAAETQYF
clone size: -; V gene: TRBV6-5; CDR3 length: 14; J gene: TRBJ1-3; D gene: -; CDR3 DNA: TGTGCCAGCAGTTACGCGGTCTCTGGAAACACCATATATTTT; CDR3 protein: CASSYAVSGNTIYF
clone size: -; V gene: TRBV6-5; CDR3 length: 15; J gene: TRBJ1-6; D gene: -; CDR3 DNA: TGTGCCAGCAGTTACTCGATCCAGGGAAATTCACCCCTCCACTTT; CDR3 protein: CASSYSIQGNSPLHF
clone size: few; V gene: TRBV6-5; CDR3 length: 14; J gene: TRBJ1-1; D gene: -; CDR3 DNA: TGTGCCAGCAGGCTCTGGGGGGGGAACACTGAAGCTTTCTTT; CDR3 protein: CASRLWGGNTEAFF
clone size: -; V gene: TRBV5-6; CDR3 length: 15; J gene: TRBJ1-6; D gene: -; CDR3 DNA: TGTGCCAGCAGCCTCCAAGCCTCACTTGCCTCACCCCTCCACTTT; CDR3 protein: CASSLQASLASPLHF
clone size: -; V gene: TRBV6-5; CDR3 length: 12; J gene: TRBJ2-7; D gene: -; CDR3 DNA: TGTGCCAGCAGTTACAGGGGGAACGAGCAGTACTTC; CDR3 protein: CASSYRGNEQYF
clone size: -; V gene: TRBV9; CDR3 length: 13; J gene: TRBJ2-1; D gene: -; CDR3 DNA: TGTGCCAGCGGGAGAGACTCCTACAATGAGCAGTTCTTC; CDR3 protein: CASGRDSYNEQFF
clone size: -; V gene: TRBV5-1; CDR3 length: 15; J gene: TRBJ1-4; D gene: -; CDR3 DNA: TGCGCCAGCAGCGGGGATGGGGGCTATAATGAAAAACTGTTTTTT; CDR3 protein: CASSGDGGYNEKLFF
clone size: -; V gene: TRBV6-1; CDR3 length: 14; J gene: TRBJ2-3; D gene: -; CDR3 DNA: TGTGCCAGCAGTGAAAGGGCGGGACCAGATACGCAGTATTTT; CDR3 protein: CASSERAGPDTQYF
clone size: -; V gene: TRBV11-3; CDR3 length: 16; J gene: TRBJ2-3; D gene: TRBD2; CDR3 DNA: TGTGCCAGCAGCTGGCTGACTAGCGGGGGCACAGATACGCAGTATTTT; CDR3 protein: CASSWLTSGGTDTQYF
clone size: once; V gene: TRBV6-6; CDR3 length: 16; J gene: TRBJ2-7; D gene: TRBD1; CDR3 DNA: TGTGCCAGCAGTTACGGGACAGGCCCCAGCTCCTACGAGCAGTACTTC; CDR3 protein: CASSYGTGPSSYEQYF
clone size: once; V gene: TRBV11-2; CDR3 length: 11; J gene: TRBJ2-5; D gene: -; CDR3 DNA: TGTGCCAGCAGCTCAAGAGGTCCTTCGTACTTC; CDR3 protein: CASSSRGPSYF
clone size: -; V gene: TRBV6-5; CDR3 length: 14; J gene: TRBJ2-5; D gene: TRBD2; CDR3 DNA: TGTGCCAGCAGTCAGCTGGGGGGGCAAGAGACCCAGTACTTC; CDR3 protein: CASSQLGGQETQYF
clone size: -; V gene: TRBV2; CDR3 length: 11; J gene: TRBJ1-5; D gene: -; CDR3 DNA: TGTGCCAGCATAGGAGGGGCCAACCAGCATTTT; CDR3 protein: CASIGGANQHF
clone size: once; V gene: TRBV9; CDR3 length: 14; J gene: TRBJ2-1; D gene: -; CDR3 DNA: TGTGCCAGCAGCGTAGCTAACGCCTACAATGAGCAGTTCTTC; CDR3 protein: CASSVANAYNEQFF
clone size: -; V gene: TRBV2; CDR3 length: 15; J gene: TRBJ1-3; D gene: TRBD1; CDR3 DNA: TGTGCCAGCAGTGAGGACAGGCCTCCTGGAAACACCATATATTTT; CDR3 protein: CASSEDRPPGNTIYF
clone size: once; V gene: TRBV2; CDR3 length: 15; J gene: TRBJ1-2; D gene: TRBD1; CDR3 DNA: TGTGCCAGCAGTGAGGACAGGGGATACAGCTATGGCTACACCTTC; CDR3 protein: CASSEDRGYSYGYTF
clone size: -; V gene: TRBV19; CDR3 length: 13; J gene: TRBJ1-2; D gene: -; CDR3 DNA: TGTGCCAGTAAGGAAGGGGCTGGCTATGGCTACACCTTC; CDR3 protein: CASKEGAGYGYTF